The following is a T cell receptor beta chain sequence with its context. What it recognizes is unknown. The data originate from a study of T cell responses to AZD1222 COVID-19 vaccine. Overall study: Pooled samples include second doses given at about 4 or 12 weeks. Regarding the study as a whole: Recipients of AZD1222 seropositive at baseline numbered only 5 or 6. A reported finding is that nearly half of spike-specific TCRs target unmutated variant regions. Spike-spanning, vaccine-associated CD4 TCRs were dominant at 160-218 and 743-854.

J lost 1 base, V lost 5 bases, and 1 base had no gene match. Looked up from germline, CDR1 is MNHEY and CDR2 is SVGAGI. CDR3 length equals 15 residues. Generated by immunoSEQ multiplex PCR, the TCRdb table keeps only in-frame clones and is missing some. The sample holds 150,000 or so clones, around 92% seen once. The chain recombines TRBV6-5 with TRBJ2-3; TRBD2 matches 12 bases. Sequenced here: peripheral blood, sampled on day 0 of AZD1222 vaccination. This clonotype was sampled from an adult in good health. The CDR3 nucleotides read TGTGCCAGCAGTAGGACTAGCGGGGGCACAGATACGCAGTATTTT. Protein product: CASSRTSGGTDTQYF.